The 21 T cell receptor beta chains listed next were all sequenced from one sample in a study of human T cells and chemical hapten exposure. Described time point: patch test 2, 6 weeks after DPC sensitization. Noted treatment: therapeutic diphenylcyclopropenone sensitization with weekly scalp DPC. TCRdb fed the RACE reads into MiXCR, producing one record per CDR3 protein. The sample has 95,000 or so distinct CDR3 sequences; approximately 10% are singletons. This specimen was whole blood, taken in connection with sensitization to the hapten diphenylcyclopropenone (DPC). The receptors stem from a woman aged 40 to 50 with alopecia areata. Some clones in this sample may be carry-over from other donors' samples.

The sample holds many counts of this clonotype. The chain's CDR3 is CSALGTSGAPNEQFF. The DNA of the CDR3 is TGCAGTGCCCTTGGGACTAGCGGGGCCCCCAATGAGCAGTTCTTC. V is TRBV20-1 and J is TRBJ2-1, with 13 positions matching TRBD2. The CDR3 is 15 residues long. V lost 6 bases and J lost 6; bases outside the gene matches: 8. Germline V gene data show CDR1 as DFQATT and CDR2 as SNEGSKA (reference sequence).

The V and J genes are TRBV3-1 and TRBJ1-5; D unresolved. CDR1 and CDR2 (germline): LGHDT, YNNKEL (reference sequence). V shed 7 bases and J shed 1 base, with 11 bases lying between them. CDR3 length: 14 amino acids. The CDR3, as DNA: TGTGCCAGCACGCTCGGGATGAGCAATCAGCCCCAGCATTTT. Amino acids: CASTLGMSNQPQHF.

The table lists this clonotype with many counts. The V call is TRBV7-2, the J call TRBJ2-7; 7 bases align to TRBD2. Losses at the gene ends were 3 bases for V and 7 bases for J; bases not matched to a gene: 9. Germline CDR1 is SGHTA and CDR2 is FQGNSA. The CDR3 runs 14 residues. The CDR3 loop is CASSLGAGLWEQYF. The DNA for the CDR3 is TGTGCCAGCAGCTTGGGAGCGGGACTTTGGGAGCAGTACTTC.

The chain is built from TRBV20-1 and TRBJ2-7, with 8 bases identical to TRBD2. Germline trimming cut 1 base from V and 3 bases from J; bases unmatched to any gene: 11. Germline V gene data show CDR1 as DFQATT and CDR2 as SNEGSKA (reference sequence). CDR3 size: 16 residues. The CDR3 region is CSARAVGLGELYEQYF. The CDR3 region has the DNA TGCAGTGCTAGAGCGGTGGGACTAGGTGAACTCTACGAGCAGTACTTC.

This clonotype has only a few counts. This rearrangement joins TRBV24-1 to TRBJ1-1; possibly TRBD1 for D (5 bases). The CDR3 has 14 amino acids. The V end was cut by 5 bases, the J end by 1 base, with 10 bases between. Germline V CDR1 and CDR2: KGHDR, SFDVKD. CDR3 nucleotide sequence: TGTGCCACCAGTGCCCAAGACAGGAACACTGAAGCTTTCTTT. As protein: CATSAQDRNTEAFF.

This clonotype was observed at least ten times. The rearrangement joins TRBV13 to TRBJ2-7; 10 positions agree with TRBD2. With V trimmed by 1 base and J by 4 bases, 7 bases remained unmatched. The CDR3 covers 16 residues. Germline V CDR1 and CDR2: PRHDT, FYEKMQ (reference sequence). In DNA form, the CDR3 reads TGTGCCAGCAGCTTAGTTACAGCGGGAGGGTCTTACGAGCAGTACTTC. This encodes CASSLVTAGGSYEQYF.

This clonotype has at least ten counts. This chain joins TRBV14 and TRBJ1-2; D is unclear. The V end was cut by 9 bases, the J end by 3 bases, with 11 bases between. Germline V gives CDR1 SGHDN, CDR2 FVKESK. This CDR3 contains 12 residues. The CDR3 DNA is TGTGCCAGGACGGAGCCTTACTATGGCTACACCTTC. It specifies CARTEPYYGYTF.

This sequence joins TRBV12-3 or TRBV12-4 and TRBJ1-2; TRBD1 might be the D (6 bases). V gave up 4 bases and J gave up 4 bases, with 10 bases separating them. This CDR3 region has 13 residues. CDR3 DNA: TGTGCCAGCAGTTCACAGGGACGCTATGGCTACACCTTC. Translation: CASSSQGRYGYTF.

For the CDR3, the DNA is TGCAGTGCTCCCGGGACCCCGGCGGCCGAAGCTTTCTTT. It specifies CSAPGTPAAEAFF. The chain joins TRBV20-1 to TRBJ1-1; D is possibly TRBD1 (5 bases). The V gene's germline CDR1 is DFQATT and CDR2 SNEGSKA (reference sequence). This CDR3 spans 13 amino acids. V lost 5 bases and J lost 8, with 18 bases in between.

This chain links TRBV27 with TRBJ1-2; TRBD1 is a possible D gene (5 bases). The CDR3 length is 14 residues. Trimming shortened V by 6 bases and J by 3 bases, and 14 bases separated the two germline ends. Germline CDR1 and CDR2: MNHEY and SMNVEV (reference sequence). CDR3 region: CASSPRDSYYGYTF. The CDR3 DNA is TGTGCCAGCAGCCCCCGAGACAGCTACTATGGCTACACCTTC.

This clonotype was recorded at least ten times. One end of the junction does not line up with germline, which may come from a read error. The CDR3 DNA reads as TGTGCCAGCAGCCTAGCCCCAGGGGTCGTCCGTACAGATACGCAGTATTTT. Protein product: CASSLAPGVVRTDTQYF. The chain has TRBV7-9 and TRBJ2-3; D may be TRBD1 (6 bases). Germline CDR1 is SEHNR and CDR2 is FQNEAQ (reference sequence). CDR3 length: 17 residues.

The chain is built from TRBV10-3 and TRBJ2-3, with 9 positions matching TRBD2. CDR1 and CDR2 from the germline V gene are ENHRY and SYGVKD. V lost 4 bases and J lost 1; bases outside the gene matches: 3. The CDR3 spans 15 residues. CDR3 region: CAISGSSGGTDTQYF. The CDR3 region has the DNA TGTGCCATCAGTGGGTCTAGCGGGGGCACAGATACGCAGTATTTT.

V usage is TRBV18 and J usage is TRBJ2-3; 9 nucleotides agree with TRBD1. With V trimmed by 3 bases and J by 2 bases, 3 bases remained unmatched. The length of the CDR3 is 15 residues. Germline V lookup: CDR1 KGHSH, CDR2 LQKENI. CDR3 region: CASSPGQGTTDTQYF. The CDR3 nucleotides are TGTGCCAGCTCACCCGGACAGGGGACCACAGATACGCAGTATTTT.

This clonotype was counted only a few times. The rearrangement joins TRBV7-2 to TRBJ2-1; 9 nucleotides align to TRBD2. The germline CDR1 and CDR2 sequences are SGHTA and FQGNSA. Losses at the gene ends were 9 bases for V and 7 bases for J; bases not matched to a gene: 7. The length of the CDR3 is 13 residues. The CDR3 nucleotides are TGTGCCAGTCAGCGGGGGGTAGGGAATGAGCAGTTCTTC. Its translation is CASQRGVGNEQFF.

This clonotype was recorded at least ten times. V is TRBV12-3 or TRBV12-4 and J is TRBJ2-2, with D maybe TRBD1 (6 bases). The CDR3 covers 12 residues. Deletions cut 8 bases from V and 6 bases from J, with 10 bases between. CDR3 in DNA: TGTGCCAGCTACAGGGTTCCCGGGGAGCTGTTTTTT. Translated, it gives CASYRVPGELFF.

This clonotype has at least ten counts. The V call is TRBV18, the J call TRBJ2-1; D is possibly TRBD2 (5 bases). Germline V lookup: CDR1 KGHSH, CDR2 LQKENI. CDR3 size: 15 residues. With 3 bases removed from V and 7 bases from J, the gap between germline ends came to 16 bases. CDR3 coding DNA: TGTGCCAGCTCACCGCTGGACTTAACTCTTAATGAGCAGTTCTTC. It translates to CASSPLDLTLNEQFF.

This clonotype came up many times. V gene TRBV12-3 or TRBV12-4 combines with J gene TRBJ1-4, with D uncertain. The V end was cut by 3 bases, the J end by 7 bases, with 6 bases between. This CDR3 contains 12 residues. In nucleotides, the CDR3 is TGTGCCAGCAGTTTCCTGGGTGAAAAACTGTTTTTT. Translation gives CASSFLGEKLFF.

The chain couples TRBV20-1 to TRBJ2-1, with 9 bases lining up with TRBD2. The length of the CDR3 is 16 residues. Per germline, CDR1 DFQATT and CDR2 SNEGSKA (reference sequence). The ends lost 1 base at V and 8 bases at J; junction bases unmatched: 12. The CDR3, as DNA: TGCAGTGCTAGAGGCGTCCTCGGCGGGAGGGCCGATGAGCAGTTCTTC. Protein sequence: CSARGVLGGRADEQFF.

This clonotype was seen more than once but under ten times. The chain joins TRBV7-2 to TRBJ2-7; 7 positions match TRBD1. The V gene end was trimmed by 4 bases and the J gene end by 8 bases; junction bases not matched to a gene: 8. The CDR3 loop spans 13 amino acids. Germline V CDR1 and CDR2: SGHTA, FQGNSA. In DNA, the CDR3 is TGTGCCAGCAGCTCGAGACAGGGAACCCAGCAGTACTTC. It codes for CASSSRQGTQQYF. The variable domain in full, with the rest retrieved from reference TRBV7-2 and TRBJ2-7, is GAGVSQSPSNKVTEKGKDVELRCDPISGHTALYWYRQSLGQGLEFLIYFQGNSAPDKSGLPSDRFSAERTGGSVSTLTIQRTQQEDSAVYLCASSSRQGTQQYFGPGTRLTVT.

In its sample, this clonotype was seen a few times. CDR3 amino acids: CASSLWGEQFF. CDR3 nucleotides: TGTGCCAGCAGTTTATGGGGGGAGCAGTTCTTC. The V call is TRBV28, the J call TRBJ2-1; D call uncertain. The CDR3 is made up of 11 amino acids. Germline V gene lookup returns CDR1 MDHEN and CDR2 SYDVKM. V lost 0 bases and J lost 10, with 4 bases in between.

This clonotype was seen only a few times. The chain couples TRBV11-3 to TRBJ1-1; D not certain. This CDR3 has 13 residues. V gave up 1 base and J gave up 7 bases, with 10 bases separating them. Germline CDR1 SGHNT, CDR2 YENEEA. CDR3 amino acids: CASSLGAEGEAFF. The CDR3 DNA sequence: TGTGCCAGCAGCTTAGGGGCCGAGGGTGAAGCTTTCTTT.